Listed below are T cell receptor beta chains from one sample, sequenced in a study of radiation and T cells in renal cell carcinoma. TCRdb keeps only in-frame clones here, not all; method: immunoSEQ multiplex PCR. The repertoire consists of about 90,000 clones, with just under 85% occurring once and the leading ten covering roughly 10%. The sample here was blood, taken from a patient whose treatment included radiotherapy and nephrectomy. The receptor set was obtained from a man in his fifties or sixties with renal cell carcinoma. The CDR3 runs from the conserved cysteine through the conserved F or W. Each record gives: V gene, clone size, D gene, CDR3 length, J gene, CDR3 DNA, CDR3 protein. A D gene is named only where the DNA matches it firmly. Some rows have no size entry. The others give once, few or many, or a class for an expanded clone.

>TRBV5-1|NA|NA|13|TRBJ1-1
TGCGCCAGCAGCTTTAACCAACAGGGTGAAGCTTTCTTT
CASSFNQQGEAFF
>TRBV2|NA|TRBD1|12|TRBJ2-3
TGTGCCAGTAGACAGGGCCAAGATACGCAGTATTTT
CASRQGQDTQYF
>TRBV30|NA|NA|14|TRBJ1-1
TGTGCCTGGAGCGGACAAACCATGAACACTGAAGCTTTCTTT
CAWSGQTMNTEAFF
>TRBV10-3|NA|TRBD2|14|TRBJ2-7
TGTGCCACAGGACTAGCGGGAGGGCCGAACGAGCAGTACTTC
CATGLAGGPNEQYF
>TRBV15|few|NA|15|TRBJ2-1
TGTGCCACCAGTTCCGGGGCAGGGGATACAGATGAGCAGTTCTTC
CATSSGAGDTDEQFF
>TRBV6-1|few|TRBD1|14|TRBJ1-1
TGTGCCAGCAGTCGAACAGGGGGTGGCACTGAAGCTTTCTTT
CASSRTGGGTEAFF
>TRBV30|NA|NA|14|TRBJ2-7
TGTGCCTGGAGTACCGGGACTGGCGCCTACGAGCAGTACTTC
CAWSTGTGAYEQYF
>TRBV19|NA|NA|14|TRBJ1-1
TGTGCCAGTAGTATTTGGGGTCTTGACACTGAAGCTTTCTTT
CASSIWGLDTEAFF
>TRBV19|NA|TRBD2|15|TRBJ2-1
TGTGCCAGTAGTTTAGCGGGAGGGCCGGAGAATGAGCAGTTCTTC
CASSLAGGPENEQFF
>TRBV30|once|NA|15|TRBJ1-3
TGTGCCTGGAGCGTGACGGGACTCAGTGGGAACACCATATATTTT
CAWSVTGLSGNTIYF
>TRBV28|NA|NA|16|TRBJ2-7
TGTGTCAGCAGTTTAGGGGGGCAGGGTGGCATGGGCGAGCAGTACTTC
CVSSLGGQGGMGEQYF
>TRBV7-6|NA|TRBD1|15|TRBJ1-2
TGTGCCAGCAGCTTAGTGGACAGGGGAAACTATGGCTACACCTTC
CASSLVDRGNYGYTF
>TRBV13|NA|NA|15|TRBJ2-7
TGTGCCAGCAGCCCATCTTCGCGGGTTTCCTACGAGCAGTACTTC
CASSPSSRVSYEQYF
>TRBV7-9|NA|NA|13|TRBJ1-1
TGTGCCAGCAGCTTAAGCGGGGGGACTGAAGCTTTCTTT
CASSLSGGTEAFF
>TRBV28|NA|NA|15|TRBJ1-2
TGTGCCAGCAGTTTAGGGGGTTACGTATCCTATGGCTACACCTTC
CASSLGGYVSYGYTF
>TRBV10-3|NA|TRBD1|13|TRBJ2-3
TGTGCCACTCGGGACAGCGAACCGGATACGCAGTATTTT
CATRDSEPDTQYF
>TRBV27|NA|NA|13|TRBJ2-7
TGTGCCAGCAGCCCTACGGGGGCCGACGAGCAGTACTTC
CASSPTGADEQYF
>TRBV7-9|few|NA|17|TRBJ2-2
TGTGCCAGCAGCTTGTCCGGACACAATTCATATACCGGGGAGCTGTTTTTT
CASSLSGHNSYTGELFF
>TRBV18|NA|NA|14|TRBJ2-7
TGTGCCAGCTCACCCCCCGGGACGTTTAACGAGCAGTACTTC
CASSPPGTFNEQYF
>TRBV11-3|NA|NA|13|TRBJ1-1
TGTGCCAGCAGCCCAACGATGAACACTGAAGCTTTCTTT
CASSPTMNTEAFF
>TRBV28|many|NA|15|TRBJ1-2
TGTGCCAGCAGTTTTCGAGGAGGCGATGGCTATGGCTACACCTTC
CASSFRGGDGYGYTF
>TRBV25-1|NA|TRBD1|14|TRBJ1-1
TGTGCCAGCAGTAAGACAGGGGTGAACACTGAAGCTTTCTTT
CASSKTGVNTEAFF
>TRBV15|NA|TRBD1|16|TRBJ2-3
TGTGCCACCAGCGCCTTACAGGGGGCAGGCACAGATACGCAGTATTTT
CATSALQGAGTDTQYF
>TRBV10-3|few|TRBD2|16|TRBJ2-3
TGTGCCATCAGTGAGGGGGCTAGCGGGGGCACAGATACGCAGTATTTT
CAISEGASGGTDTQYF
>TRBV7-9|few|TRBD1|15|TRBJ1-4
TGTGCCAGCAGCTTATGGCAGGGGGCGAGGGAAAAACTGTTTTTT
CASSLWQGAREKLFF
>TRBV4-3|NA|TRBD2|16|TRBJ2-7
TGCGCCAGCAGCCAACAATTGGGTAGCGGGGGGGGAGAGCAGTACTTC
CASSQQLGSGGGEQYF
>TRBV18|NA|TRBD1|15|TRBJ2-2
TGTGCCAGCTCCTACACAGGGGGAGTCGCCGGGGAGCTGTTTTTT
CASSYTGGVAGELFF
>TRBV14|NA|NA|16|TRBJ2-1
TGTGCCAGCAGCCAAGATCCCCGGGTTTCCTACAATGAGCAGTTCTTC
CASSQDPRVSYNEQFF
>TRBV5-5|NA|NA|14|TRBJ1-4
TGTGCCAGCAGCTCGATTAGCGGACTTGAAAAACTGTTTTTT
CASSSISGLEKLFF
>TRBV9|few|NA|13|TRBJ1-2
TGTGCCAGCAGCGTAGGGACCCTTCGGGGCTACACCTTC
CASSVGTLRGYTF
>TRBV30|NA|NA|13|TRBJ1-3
TGTGCCTGGGGGAGAAGCTCTGGAAACACCATATATTTT
CAWGRSSGNTIYF
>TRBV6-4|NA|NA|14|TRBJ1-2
TGTGCCAGCAGTGTTACAGGGCGTGGTTCCGGCTACACCTTC
CASSVTGRGSGYTF
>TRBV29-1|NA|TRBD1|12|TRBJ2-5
TGCAGCCAGGGGACAGATCAAGAGACCCAGTACTTC
CSQGTDQETQYF
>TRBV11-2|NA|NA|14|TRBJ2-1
TGTGCCAGCAGCTTTGGTACAGACTCCTATGAGCAGTTCTTC
CASSFGTDSYEQFF
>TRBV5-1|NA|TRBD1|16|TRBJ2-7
TGCGCCAGCAGCTTGGGTAGGGACAGGAACCCCTACGAGCAGTACTTC
CASSLGRDRNPYEQYF
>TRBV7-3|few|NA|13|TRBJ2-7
TGTGCCAGCAGCTTAGGGCAGGGCAACGAGCAGTACTTC
CASSLGQGNEQYF
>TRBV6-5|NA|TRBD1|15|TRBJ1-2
TGTGCCAGCAGTTCCTGGACAGGGGAGGGCTATGGCTACACCTTC
CASSSWTGEGYGYTF
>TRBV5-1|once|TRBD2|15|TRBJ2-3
TGCGCCAGCAGCCAGGGTAGCGGGGCCACAGATACGCAGTATTTT
CASSQGSGATDTQYF
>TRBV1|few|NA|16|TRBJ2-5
TGCACCAGCAACGGGACTAGCGGGATCCACTCAGAGACCCAGTACTTC
CTSNGTSGIHSETQYF
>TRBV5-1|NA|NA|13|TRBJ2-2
TGCGCCAGCAGCTTGGTCCCCACCGGGGAGCTGTTTTTT
CASSLVPTGELFF